The T cell receptor beta chain under discussion was sequenced for a study of blood T cell repertoires in COVID-19. Across the whole study: The United States, Italy and Spain supplied acute and convalescent COVID-19 samples. T cells, B-cell-depleted T cells, or PBMCs supplied cDNA or gDNA.

Participants had their cohort set by participant-reported clinical history. This clone appeared once. Per the original methods: For nucleated cells, counts were estimated from reference gene primer amplification. TCRdb's table, derived via immunoSEQ multiplex PCR, lists solely in-frame clones and lacks some. From that table come the V and J calls and clone size; the DNA was used to work out D and trimming. The table lists a few hundred thousand clones, around 81% of them singletons. Specimen: PBMCs or T cells enriched from blood (not recorded which). The TCR originated in a man between 25 and 39 years old with acute COVID-19.

This chain's CDR3 is CASSLARAGGSNTGELFF. For the CDR3, the DNA is TGTGCCAGCAGCTTAGCAAGGGCGGGGGGTTCGAACACCGGGGAGCTGTTTTTT. V and J are TRBV7-6 and TRBJ2-2; 8 bases map to TRBD2. The CDR3 has 18 residues. With 0 bases clipped from V and 0 bases from J, the junction kept 6 bases outside the gene matches. CDR1 SGHVS and CDR2 FNYEAQ come from the germline V gene.